This TCR beta chain was obtained from a study of cytomegalovirus exposure and HLA in healthy donors. The PCR made use of 60 Vbeta and 13 Jbeta primers. TCRdb keeps only in-frame clones here, not all; method: immunoSEQ multiplex PCR. Found here are around 150,000 clones, over 75% of them singletons; the top ten hold more than 0.75%. CDR1 is LGHNA and CDR2 is YSLEER in the germline V gene. CDR3 size: 17 residues. J was trimmed by 6 bases and V by 0 bases; bases with no gene match: 2. This receptor was obtained from a woman between 45 and 65 years old in good health and CMV-seropositive. V and J are TRBV4-3 and TRBJ2-1; 16 positions agree with TRBD2. The sample comprised PBMCs. The CDR3 here is CASSQEGTSGGANEQFF. The CDR3 DNA reads TGCGCCAGCAGCCAAGAAGGGACTAGCGGGGGGGCCAATGAGCAGTTCTTC.